These 13 T cell receptor beta chains share one sample of origin, sequenced in a study of shared T cell receptors in the human thymus. Assay: immunoSEQ multiplex PCR; the TCRdb copy retains only in-frame clones and omits some. The sample shows tens of thousands of clones, more than 90% of them seen only once. Sequencing input: thymocytes. These receptors all come from a human donor.

The chain employs TRBV28 and TRBJ1-3; D remains unclear. The germline gives CDR1 MDHEN, CDR2 SYDVKM. The CDR3 is made up of 14 amino acids. The V end lost 2 bases, the J end lost 4 bases, and 9 bases lay between the germline ends. CDR3: CASSLVVLGNTIYF. As DNA, the CDR3 is TGTGCCAGCAGTTTAGTAGTACTCGGAAACACCATATATTTT.

This rearrangement joins TRBV10-3 to TRBJ1-1, with unresolved D. Deletions cut 2 bases from V and 4 bases from J, with 17 bases between. Germline V lookup: CDR1 ENHRY, CDR2 SYGVKD. The CDR3 totals 16 residues. The CDR3 reads CAISEGNRGGSTEAFF. DNA for the CDR3: TGTGCCATCAGTGAGGGGAATCGGGGAGGAAGCACTGAAGCTTTCTTT.

The chain is built from TRBV28 and TRBJ2-6; 10 nucleotides line up with TRBD1. Trimming at V came to 4 bases and at J to 2 bases, leaving 8 bases not matched to a gene. This CDR3 spans 18 amino acids. In germline, CDR1 is MDHEN, CDR2 SYDVKM. CDR3 sequence (DNA): TGTGCCAGCAGTTGCCTCCGGGACAGGGGCCCTGGGGCCAACGTCCTGACTTTC. This codes for CASSCLRDRGPGANVLTF.

This clone appeared a single time. The chain employs TRBV16 and TRBJ1-3; TRBD1 might be the D (5 bases). Trimming cost V 0 bases and J 8 bases, with 14 bases left between them. The V gene's germline CDR1 is KGHSY and CDR2 FQNENV. This CDR3 is built from 15 residues. Here the CDR3 reads CASSQSRQTGDTIYF. Written as DNA, the CDR3 is TGTGCCAGCAGCCAATCGCGTCAGACGGGGGACACCATATATTTT.

CDR3 bases: TGTGCCAGCAGCTTAGGGGGGGGGCTACGGAGCAATCAGCCCCAGCATTTT. This encodes CASSLGGGLRSNQPQHF. V and J are TRBV7-8 and TRBJ1-5; a possible D gene is TRBD1 (6 bases). Trimming took 1 base from V and 1 from J, leaving 14 bases between them. Germline V CDR1 and CDR2: SGHVS, FQNEAQ. The length of the CDR3 is 17 residues.

CDR3 nucleotide sequence: TGTGCCAGCAGCCTCGATCCGAGGGACAGGGGGCGCAATGAGCAGTTCTTC. This sequence encodes CASSLDPRDRGRNEQFF. The V call is TRBV9, the J call TRBJ2-1, with 12 positions matching TRBD1. J lost 6 bases, V lost 4 bases, and 11 bases had no gene match. The CDR3 has 17 amino acids. Germline CDR1 reads SGDLS; CDR2 reads YYNGEE.

The chain recombines TRBV19 with TRBJ2-3; TRBD2 matches at 13 bases. CDR1 and CDR2 from the germline V gene are LNHDA and SQIVND (reference sequence). This CDR3 has 16 residues. The junction had 9 bases not matched to a gene; V was cut back by 6 bases and J by 6 bases. This chain's CDR3 is CASRVTGTSGADTQYF. CDR3 DNA sequence: TGTGCCAGTAGAGTCACCGGGACTAGCGGGGCCGATACGCAGTATTTT.

This clone showed up just once. The CDR3 loop reads CASSGQGQVYEQYF. CDR3 sequence (DNA): TGTGCCAGCAGCGGACAGGGGCAAGTCTACGAGCAGTACTTC. V is TRBV7-6 and J is TRBJ2-7; TRBD1 matches at 9 bases. V lost 5 bases to trimming and J lost 3 bases; unmatched junction nucleotides: 5. Germline loops: CDR1 SGHVS, CDR2 FNYEAQ. The length of the CDR3 is 14 residues.

This sequence joins TRBV27 and TRBJ2-6, with D perhaps matching TRBD1 (6 bases). CDR1 is MNHEY and CDR2 is SMNVEV in the germline V gene (reference sequence). V lost 3 bases to trimming and J lost 0 bases, with 9 bases between them. CDR3 length: 16 amino acids. CDR3: CASSFHRASGANVLTF. CDR3 DNA sequence: TGTGCCAGCAGTTTCCACAGGGCCTCTGGGGCCAACGTCCTGACTTTC.

V gene TRBV6-5 combines with J gene TRBJ2-5; the match to TRBD2 covers 8 bases. This CDR3 region has 13 residues. V shed 6 bases and J 1 base; nucleotides not matched to a gene: 1. Germline lookup yields CDR1 MNHEY and CDR2 SVGAGI. The CDR3 reads CASRSGGQETQYF. In DNA, the CDR3 is TGTGCCAGCAGAAGCGGGGGCCAAGAGACCCAGTACTTC.

This clone appeared a single time. For the CDR3, the DNA is TGTGCCAGCTCACCACCGGGAAGGGCTCACTCTGGAAACACCATATATTTT. Amino acid sequence: CASSPPGRAHSGNTIYF. This chain connects TRBV18 to TRBJ1-3; D unclear. The CDR3 runs 17 residues. CDR1 is KGHSH, CDR2 LQKENI, per germline. The V and J ends lost 0 bases and 0 bases respectively, with 12 bases between them.

The CDR3 coding sequence is TGTGCCAGCAGCCCGAAGGCTAGCGGGGGGGGATTTTCCTACGAGCAGTACTTC. The encoded protein is CASSPKASGGGFSYEQYF. The gene calls are TRBV7-9 and TRBJ2-7; 12 bases agree with TRBD2. Germline-derived CDR1 and CDR2 are SEHNR and FQNEAQ (reference sequence). The V gene end was trimmed by 5 bases and the J gene end by 1 base; junction bases not matched to a gene: 12. This CDR3 has 18 residues.

This chain connects TRBV6-6 to TRBJ2-3; 7 bases align to TRBD2. The CDR3 spans 16 residues. V trimming: 6 bases; J trimming: 6 bases; junction bases outside the gene matches: 15. Germline loops: CDR1 MNHNY, CDR2 SVGAGI (reference sequence). The CDR3, as DNA: TGTGCCAGCAGAACTAATAGCGGGCTCTTGGATGATACGCAGTATTTT. It codes for CASRTNSGLLDDTQYF.